The clone carrying this TCR beta chain is medium-sized by share. Antigen unknown. Time point: sample taken at primary tumor resection. Unsorted tumor, nontumor lung tissue or cryopreserved PBMC supplied the whole RNA. The donors comprised around 76 untreated early-stage non-small cell lung cancer patients. This entry belongs to a study of spatial heterogeneity in lung cancer. The overall study: Beta-chain sequences consistently outnumbered alpha-chain sequences in detection. The study's findings and limits: Ubiquitous expanded tumor TCRs were seen in blood more at resection than at follow-up.

Each TCR cDNA molecule bore a unique molecular identifier. TCRdb reprocessed the 5' RACE reads via MiXCR and lists one record per CDR3 protein. The profile shows about 22,000 distinct CDR3 sequences, 4.6% of them singletons. CDR1 is SGDLS and CDR2 is YYNGEE in the germline V gene. Trimming took off 3 bases at V and 4 bases at J, with 13 bases between the two ends. This CDR3 is built from 14 residues. Sequencing was performed on PBMCs, taken at surgery. V is TRBV9 and J is TRBJ1-1; D is undetermined. The receptor's source is a male donor with early-stage non-small cell lung cancer. For the CDR3, the DNA is TGTGCCAGCAGCGGCGATGTCTGGAGCACTGAAGCTTTCTTT. Residues: CASSGDVWSTEAFF.